This TCR beta chain emerged from a study of beta chain features in type 1 diabetes. Findings and limits, study-wide: Shorter templates might be favored by PCR, equally in patients and controls.

Note on this clone: The antigen is not known.

The junction had 3 bases not matched to a gene; V was cut back by 3 bases and J by 1 base. Germline values: CDR1 KGHSH, CDR2 LQKENI. The CDR3 runs to 15 residues. Sequenced material consisted of expressed TCRB transcripts (all of the isolated RNA was reverse transcribed). Roughly 3.5 million reads per sample on average were obtained from naive, central memory and regulatory T cell samples. Data came from immunoSEQ multiplex PCR; TCRdb stores just in-frame clones and leaves some out. The repertoire has 200,000 to 300,000 clones, around an eighth of them found once; the top ten carry around 0.03%. CD4+ naive, central memory, regulatory and stem cell-like memory cells were sorted via CD45RO/CCR7/CD25/CD127/CD95/CD27. Sorted populations were all over 98% pure.

The TCR comes from a woman between 35 and 50 years old in good health. The J gene is TRBJ2-3, the V gene TRBV18; 8 nucleotides align to TRBD1. Sequenced input: naive CD4+ T cells from blood. The CDR3 is CASSPLGQGTDTQYF. CDR3 nucleotides: TGTGCCAGCTCACCCTTGGGACAGGGCACAGATACGCAGTATTTT.